The 5 T cell receptor beta chains presented below share a single source sample, sequenced in a study of liver allograft versus peripheral blood T cells. Study information: Transplanted-liver T cell receptor repertoires were compared with recipients' peripheral blood repertoires.

TCRdb recomputed calls from the reads with MiXCR, one row per CDR3 protein. The table shows about 13,000 distinct CDR3 sequences, with over 15% occurring only once. The receptors come from a human patient who had a liver transplant. The graft donor may have given rise to some T cells.

This clonotype showed up many times. The CDR3 protein is CATRTGLSYQPQHF. DNA for the CDR3: TGTGCCACCCGGACAGGCCTTTCATATCAGCCCCAGCATTTT. J is TRBJ1-5 and V is TRBV6-1; 7 bases match TRBD1. The CDR3 loop spans 14 amino acids. The germline V gene encodes CDR1 MNHNS and CDR2 SASEGT. V lost 10 bases and J lost 5; bases outside the gene matches: 11.

The rearrangement uses TRBV28 and TRBJ1-1; 8 bases map to TRBD1. The CDR3 loop spans 15 amino acids. Germline assignment: CDR1 MDHEN and CDR2 SYDVKM. V dropped 5 bases and J dropped 5; count of bases not matched to a gene: 10. This chain's CDR3 is CASSPSRGRGTEAFF. The DNA for the CDR3 is TGTGCCAGCAGTCCATCCAGGGGGCGGGGGACTGAAGCTTTCTTT.

This clonotype was observed a single time. V is TRBV11-3 and J is TRBJ2-2; D gene unclear. The CDR3 has 14 amino acids. Germline V gives CDR1 SGHNT, CDR2 YENEEA. Trimming took off 7 bases at V and 1 base at J, with 10 bases between the two ends. The CDR3 loop is CASTKGVNTGELFF. CDR3 DNA sequence: TGTGCCAGCACCAAGGGTGTGAACACCGGGGAGCTGTTTTTT.

The J gene is TRBJ2-1, the V gene TRBV12-3 or TRBV12-4; D perhaps matches TRBD1 (5 bases). Trimming removed 3 bases at V and 1 base at J, with 10 bases between. This CDR3 spans 15 amino acids. The CDR3 sequence is CASSFSAGSYNEQFF. The CDR3 bases are TGTGCCAGCAGTTTCTCCGCAGGGTCCTACAATGAGCAGTTCTTC.

This clonotype was picked up many times. V and J are TRBV28 and TRBJ2-1, with D perhaps TRBD2 (5 bases). The germline V gene encodes CDR1 MDHEN and CDR2 SYDVKM. The CDR3 has 13 residues. Trimming took 8 bases from V and 6 from J, leaving 14 bases between them. The CDR3 protein is CASQVGVANEQFF. Here the CDR3 DNA reads TGTGCCAGCCAAGTGGGAGTTGCCAATGAGCAGTTCTTC. Together with reference TRBV28 and TRBJ2-1, the CDR3 gives the full variable domain: DVKVTQSSRYLVKRTGEKVFLECVQDMDHENMFWYRQDPGLGLRLIYFSYDVKMKEKGDIPEGYSVSREKKERFSLILESASTNQTSMYLCASQVGVANEQFFGPGTRLTVL.